Reported below is one T cell receptor beta chain. The sample originates from a study of blood T cell repertoires in COVID-19. In the authors' methods: The assay estimated nucleated cells by amplifying reference gene primers. Repertoires were generated with immunoSEQ multiplex PCR, while TCRdb's copy carries only in-frame clones and drops some. From that table come the V and J calls and clone size; the DNA was used to work out D and trimming. Here the sample spans approximately 260,000 clones, around 83% being singletons. Trimming at V came to 8 bases and at J to 5 bases, leaving 10 bases not matched to a gene. Germline V CDR1 and CDR2: LGHNT, FRNRAP. The CDR3 has 15 residues.

V is TRBV12-5 and J is TRBJ2-2; 8 bases are shared with TRBD2. The sample consisted of peripheral blood. The TCR was taken from a woman of 80 years or more with acute or convalescent COVID-19. The CDR3 spells CASLSGTRGTGELFF. The DNA of the CDR3 is TGTGCTAGTCTCTCCGGGACTAGAGGGACCGGGGAGCTGTTTTTT.